These 5 T cell receptor beta chains were sequenced from one sample in a study of blood T cell repertoires in COVID-19. Using immunoSEQ multiplex PCR, the repertoire was profiled, and TCRdb retains in-frame clones only, with some absent. The table includes around 73,000 clones, about 80% detected once. The specimen was peripheral blood. Receptors originate from a human donor in a cohort sampled during active COVID-19.

The chain uses TRBV12-3 or TRBV12-4 and TRBJ1-4; D may be TRBD1 (5 bases). This CDR3 spans 13 amino acids. V lost 4 bases to trimming and J lost 8 bases, with 11 bases between them. The DNA for the CDR3 is TGTGCCAGCAGTTACGGGGGTGGGGAAAAACTGTTTTTT. Translating gives CASSYGGGEKLFF.

The chain joins TRBV2 to TRBJ1-6, with 7 positions matching TRBD1. V lost 0 bases, J lost 16 bases, and 12 bases stayed unmatched. The germline CDR1 and CDR2 sequences are SNHLY and FYNNEI. The CDR3 has 15 residues. CDR3: CASSEALQGVRALHF. The CDR3 coding sequence is TGTGCCAGCAGTGAAGCGCTCCAGGGGGTTCGGGCTCTCCACTTT.

The chain has TRBV4-2 and TRBJ1-1, with D uncertain. The CDR3 has 11 residues. Germline V lookup: CDR1 LGHNA, CDR2 YNFKEQ. V was shortened by 0 bases and J by 10 bases, with 6 bases between the two germline ends. Here the CDR3 reads CASSQDGRAFF. The CDR3 DNA is TGTGCCAGCAGCCAAGATGGTAGAGCTTTCTTT.

J is TRBJ1-4 and V is TRBV9; tentative D call: TRBD1 (6 bases). From germline, CDR1 is SGDLS and CDR2 YYNGEE. The V end was cut by 4 bases, the J end by 3 bases, with 13 bases between. The CDR3 is 15 residues long. CDR3 region: CASSTMDRPNEKLFF. The CDR3 nucleotides are TGTGCCAGCAGCACCATGGACAGACCTAATGAAAAACTGTTTTTT.

The chain links TRBV11-1 to TRBJ1-2; 11 bases align to TRBD1. The CDR3 extends over 15 amino acids. From germline, CDR1 is SGHAT and CDR2 FQDESV (reference sequence). The V segment lost 4 bases and the J segment 6 bases; nucleotides outside the gene matches: 7. CDR3 sequence reads: CASSSSGTGGHGYTF. The CDR3 DNA follows: TGTGCCAGCAGCTCCTCCGGGACAGGGGGTCATGGCTACACCTTC.